A selection of T cell receptor beta chains follows, all from one sample in a study of Ad26.COV2.S vaccination and SARS-CoV-2 variants. Some clones are missing from TCRdb's copy, which holds only in-frame ones; the method was immunoSEQ multiplex PCR. The data contain under 600,000 clones, roughly nine tenths of them singletons. The source material was peripheral blood, sampled in a trial of Ad26.COV2.S vaccine versus placebo. Source of these receptors: a person between 18 and 65 years old who received the Ad26.COV2.S COVID-19 vaccine or a placebo. The conserved cysteine and the conserved F or W are not part of the CDR3 here. Not every row has a clone size; where given, it reads once, few, many or a size class.

j_call,v_call,clone_size,cdr3_aa
TRBJ2-2,TRBV10-3,NA,AISERGDTGELF
TRBJ2-5,TRBV18,NA,ASSHERGAETQY
TRBJ2-5,TRBV28,once,ASSPSGAYQETQY
TRBJ2-1,TRBV18,NA,ASSETVINEQF
TRBJ1-6,TRBV7-9,NA,ASSPGTADSPLH
TRBJ1-6,TRBV11-2,NA,ASSPYSGLPSSPLH
TRBJ1-2,TRBV28,NA,ASSSPGTGTDGYT
TRBJ2-7,TRBV7-2,NA,ASSEGRQTYEQY
TRBJ2-7,TRBV4-2,few,ASSHRQDSSYEQY
TRBJ1-1,TRBV5-1,NA,ASSLAVLSWNTEAF
TRBJ1-4,TRBV29-1,once,SVEGIDEKLF